The 18 T cell receptor beta chains reported below all come from one sample, sequenced in a study of cytomegalovirus exposure and HLA in healthy donors. Profiling relied on immunoSEQ multiplex PCR, and the TCRdb table lists in-frame clones only, not all of them. The repertoire holds approximately 60,000 clones, approximately 90% seen once, with 1% to 1.5% in the top ten. The sequenced material came from PBMCs. The receptors here all came from a woman aged 18-29 years in good health and CMV-seronegative.

The rearrangement uses TRBV6-1 and TRBJ2-7; D gene ambiguous. Germline CDR1 and CDR2: MNHNS and SASEGT. The CDR3 runs 12 residues. Between the trimmed V and J ends, which lost 4 bases and 4 bases, there was a span of 8 bases. CDR3 nucleotides: TGTGCCAGCAGTGTCCTCCGTTACGAGCAGTACTTC. Protein sequence: CASSVLRYEQYF.

V is TRBV28 and J is TRBJ1-2; perhaps TRBD1 as D (5 bases). CDR3 size: 14 residues. Trimming pared 7 bases from V and 2 bases from J, leaving 14 bases between. Germline-derived CDR1 and CDR2 are MDHEN and SYDVKM. CDR3 nucleotides: TGTGCCAGCACCGAACAAGACAGCAACTATGGCTACACCTTC. Its translation is CASTEQDSNYGYTF.

V and J are TRBV19 and TRBJ1-5; TRBD1 matches at 7 bases. From germline, CDR1 is LNHDA and CDR2 SQIVND (reference sequence). V trimming: 6 bases; J trimming: 11 bases; junction bases outside the gene matches: 19. The CDR3 consists of 16 residues. CDR3 bases: TGTGCCAGTAGCTCGGAGGGGGACAGCCAGACCCGGGCCCAGCATTTT. Translation: CASSSEGDSQTRAQHF.

The chain employs TRBV11-3 and TRBJ2-7; 7 nucleotides line up with TRBD1. The length of the CDR3 is 15 residues. With 0 bases clipped from V and 2 bases from J, the junction kept 4 bases outside the gene matches. Germline values: CDR1 SGHNT, CDR2 YENEEA. The CDR3 is CASSLEGGETYEQYF. The CDR3 DNA reads as TGTGCCAGCAGCTTAGAAGGGGGCGAAACCTACGAGCAGTACTTC. Full variable domain (rest looked up from reference TRBV11-3 and TRBJ2-7): EAGVVQSPRYKIIEKKQPVAFWCNPISGHNTLYWYLQNLGQGPELLIRYENEEAVDDSQLPKDRFSAERLKGVDSTLKIQPAELGDSAVYLCASSLEGGETYEQYFGPGTRLTVT.

The chain recombines TRBV9 with TRBJ1-1, with TRBD1 as a possible D gene (5 bases). The germline V gene has CDR1 SGDLS and CDR2 YYNGEE. This CDR3 comprises 15 residues. Trimming shortened V by 5 bases and J by 7 bases, and 21 bases separated the two germline ends. Here the CDR3 DNA reads TGTGCCAGCAGAAGAGACCCCGGATCGGACAATGAAGCTTTCTTT. The encoded protein is CASRRDPGSDNEAFF.

The chain joins TRBV6-5 to TRBJ2-6; possibly TRBD2 for D (6 bases). The CDR3 is 15 residues long. With 4 bases removed from V and 0 bases from J, the gap between germline ends came to 7 bases. Germline CDR1 MNHEY, CDR2 SVGAGI. CDR3 coding DNA: TGTGCCAGCAGTTGGGACTCCTCTGGGGCCAACGTCCTGACTTTC. Its translation: CASSWDSSGANVLTF.

The gene calls are TRBV6-6 and TRBJ2-1, with 12 bases that match TRBD1. V lost 4 bases to trimming and J lost 8 bases; unmatched junction nucleotides: 3. Germline V gives CDR1 MNHNY, CDR2 SVGAGI (reference sequence). The CDR3 is 14 residues long. CDR3 protein: CASSLGQGADEQFF. DNA for the CDR3: TGTGCCAGCAGTTTGGGACAGGGGGCCGATGAGCAGTTCTTC.

The rearrangement joins TRBV28 to TRBJ1-4; 8 positions agree with TRBD1. This CDR3 region has 14 residues. V gave up 3 bases and J gave up 8 bases; unmatched junction bases: 5. CDR1 is MDHEN, CDR2 SYDVKM, per germline. In DNA form, the CDR3 reads TGTGCCAGCAGTTTCGTGGACAGGGTCGAAAAACTGTTTTTT. Amino acid sequence: CASSFVDRVEKLFF. The full variable domain, with the rest looked up from reference TRBV28 and TRBJ1-4, is DVKVTQSSRYLVKRTGEKVFLECVQDMDHENMFWYRQDPGLGLRLIYFSYDVKMKEKGDIPEGYSVSREKKERFSLILESASTNQTSMYLCASSFVDRVEKLFFGSGTQLSVL.

This chain connects TRBV27 to TRBJ1-2, with 8 bases aligning to TRBD1. Trimming took 6 bases from V and 2 from J; bases not matched to a gene: 2. The CDR3 loop spans 13 amino acids. The germline CDR1 and CDR2 sequences are MNHEY and SMNVEV (reference sequence). CDR3 nucleotides: TGTGCCAGCAGGGACAGGGCGAACTATGGCTACACCTTC. Translating gives CASRDRANYGYTF.

This clone appeared a few times. This chain uses TRBV6-1 with TRBJ2-2; 8 bases line up with TRBD1. CDR3 length: 14 amino acids. Germline CDR1 reads MNHNS; CDR2 reads SASEGT. Losses at the gene ends were 6 bases for V and 6 bases for J; bases not matched to a gene: 6. CDR3 residues: CASSGQGEAGELFF. The CDR3 nucleotides read TGTGCCAGCAGCGGACAGGGTGAGGCCGGGGAGCTGTTTTTT.

The chain couples TRBV28 to TRBJ2-7; D unresolved. V was cut by 6 bases and J by 6 bases, with 15 bases left in between. This CDR3 is 13 amino acids long. Looked up from germline, CDR1 is MDHEN and CDR2 is SYDVKM. The CDR3 here is CASRKPARVEQYF. CDR3 nucleotides: TGTGCCAGCAGAAAACCTGCTCGGGTCGAGCAGTACTTC.

The gene calls are TRBV28 and TRBJ2-7; TRBD1 agrees at 9 bases. Germline lookup yields CDR1 MDHEN and CDR2 SYDVKM. The CDR3 contains 21 residues. V trimming: 7 bases; J trimming: 2 bases; junction bases outside the gene matches: 27. CDR3 region: CASIPNGGWDRDRSHPYEQYF. CDR3 sequence (DNA): TGTGCCAGCATTCCGAATGGGGGGTGGGACAGGGACCGATCCCACCCCTACGAGCAGTACTTC.

CDR3 nucleotide sequence: TGTGCCAGCAGTGAAGCCTACCTGATTAACTATGGCTACACCTTC. Its translation is CASSEAYLINYGYTF. This sequence joins TRBV6-1 and TRBJ1-2; D unclear. This CDR3 contains 15 residues. Deletions cut 0 bases from V and 1 base from J, with 9 bases between. CDR1 MNHNS and CDR2 SASEGT come from the germline V gene.

The chain recombines TRBV6-5 with TRBJ1-1; TRBD1 matches 8 bases. Germline assignment: CDR1 MNHEY and CDR2 SVGAGI. Trimming at V came to 6 bases and at J to 0 bases, leaving 9 bases not matched to a gene. This CDR3 is built from 16 residues. The CDR3 sequence is CASRYGQGLMNTEAFF. CDR3 nucleotides: TGTGCCAGCAGGTACGGACAGGGCCTCATGAACACTGAAGCTTTCTTT.

The J gene is TRBJ1-2, the V gene TRBV7-9; 9 bases fit TRBD1. The CDR3 runs to 16 residues. Unmatched junction bases numbered 16, after V lost 6 bases and J lost 8 bases. Germline V gene sequence: CDR1 SEHNR, CDR2 FQNEAQ (reference sequence). In DNA, the CDR3 is TGTGCCAGCAGACTAGAGGAAACAGGGGACAGGGACGGCTACACCTTC. Translating gives CASRLEETGDRDGYTF.

The chain combines TRBV28 with TRBJ2-1; 7 bases agree with TRBD1. The CDR3 covers 15 residues. V gave up 3 bases and J gave up 2 bases; unmatched junction bases: 4. Germline V gene lookup returns CDR1 MDHEN and CDR2 SYDVKM. Written as DNA, the CDR3 is TGTGCCAGCAGTTTGGGGACAGCAACCTACAATGAGCAGTTCTTC. Encoded protein: CASSLGTATYNEQFF. Combining the CDR3 with reference TRBV28 and TRBJ2-1 gives the whole variable domain DVKVTQSSRYLVKRTGEKVFLECVQDMDHENMFWYRQDPGLGLRLIYFSYDVKMKEKGDIPEGYSVSREKKERFSLILESASTNQTSMYLCASSLGTATYNEQFFGPGTRLTVL.

The chain combines TRBV5-1 with TRBJ1-4; 11 nucleotides align to TRBD1. V was clipped by 5 bases and J by 10 bases; unmatched bases: 7. CDR1 SGHRS and CDR2 YFSETQ come from the germline V gene. The CDR3 is made up of 14 amino acids. The CDR3 region is CASRNRDRGGKLFF. CDR3 sequence (DNA): TGCGCCAGCAGAAACCGGGACAGGGGGGGAAAACTGTTTTTT.

The genes are TRBV2 and TRBJ2-7; a possible D gene is TRBD1 (6 bases). The V gene lost 6 bases and the J gene lost 3 bases, with 24 bases spanning the gap. This CDR3 region has 17 residues. Germline CDR1 reads SNHLY; CDR2 reads FYNNEI. The CDR3 loop is CASRWGIGTPLSYEQYF. For the CDR3, the DNA is TGTGCCAGCAGGTGGGGTATCGGGACACCTCTAAGCTACGAGCAGTACTTC.